This T cell receptor beta chain was identified in a study of T cell responses to AZD1222 COVID-19 vaccine. The protocol was immunoSEQ multiplex PCR, while the TCRdb copy is restricted to in-frame clones and leaves out a portion. Counted here are 80,000 to 100,000 clones, around 90% occurring once; the ten biggest clones make up roughly 11%. CDR3 size: 16 residues. Looked up from germline, CDR1 is SGDLS and CDR2 is YYNGEE. Trimming took 1 base from V and 7 from J, leaving 20 bases between them. Sequencing used peripheral blood, obtained 28 days after the second AZD1222 dose. The source of this sequence is an adult who received the AZD1222 COVID-19 vaccine. The V gene is TRBV9, the J gene TRBJ1-2; D remains unclear. The CDR3 is CASSVTIGENMAGYTF. CDR3 bases: TGTGCCAGCAGCGTAACCATTGGGGAAAATATGGCTGGCTACACCTTC.